These 27 T cell receptor beta chains came from one sample sequenced in a study of blood T cells in healthy people across ages. Sample-barcoded 5' priming and a J-beta primer mix drove a second PCR of roughly 7 to 11 cycles. TCRdb re-derived calls from the 5' RACE reads in MiXCR, one entry per CDR3 protein. The sample has over 500,000 distinct CDR3 sequences, about 27% seen once. This same sample was also taken into another study, of T cells of mothers and their children.

Sequencing was carried out using blood. These receptors came from a boy between 2 and 10 years old in good health.

This chain links TRBV12-3 or TRBV12-4 with TRBJ1-2; the D gene is possibly TRBD1 (5 bases). The CDR3 has 14 amino acids. V lost 3 bases and J 5 bases, leaving 13 bases between the germline ends. As DNA, the CDR3 is TGTGCCAGCAGTTTGCAGGGACCCGGGTATGGCTACACCTTC. Protein product: CASSLQGPGYGYTF.

This rearrangement joins TRBV4-2 to TRBJ2-3; 7 nucleotides align to TRBD2. The CDR3 sequence is 14 residues long. Per germline, CDR1 LGHNA and CDR2 YNFKEQ. The ends lost 4 bases at V and 5 bases at J; junction bases unmatched: 6. The CDR3 spells CASSRVSSGDTQYF. DNA for the CDR3: TGTGCCAGCAGCCGAGTTTCTAGCGGAGATACGCAGTATTTT.

This chain joins TRBV3-1 and TRBJ2-3; a weak D match, TRBD2 (7 bases). CDR1 and CDR2 from the germline V gene are LGHDT and YNNKEL (reference sequence). The CDR3 is 16 amino acids. The V end was cut by 4 bases, the J end by 4 bases, with 18 bases between. The CDR3 is CASSPPRGAGADTQYF. The DNA for the CDR3 is TGTGCCAGCAGCCCTCCTCGGGGGGCGGGGGCAGATACGCAGTATTTT.

This clonotype has just a few counts. The DNA for the CDR3 is TGTGCCAGCAGCTTATTCATCGGAGGGGGGGCTGGCTACACCTTC. Amino acid sequence: CASSLFIGGGAGYTF. The gene calls are TRBV7-9 and TRBJ1-2, with D possibly matching TRBD1 (6 bases). Trimming removed 2 bases at V and 7 bases at J, with 17 bases between. This CDR3 is built from 15 residues. Germline lookup yields CDR1 SEHNR and CDR2 FQNEAQ (reference sequence). Together with reference TRBV7-9 and TRBJ1-2, the CDR3 gives the full variable domain: DTGVSQNPRHKITKRGQNVTFRCDPISEHNRLYWYRQTLGQGPEFLTYFQNEAQLEKSRLLSDRFSAERPKGSFSTLEIQRTEQGDSAMYLCASSLFIGGGAGYTFGSGTRLTVV.

This clonotype has just a few counts. The chain recombines TRBV2 with TRBJ2-1, with D unclear. V shed 7 bases and J shed 7 bases, with 8 bases lying between them. The germline CDR1 and CDR2 sequences are SNHLY and FYNNEI. The CDR3 length is 11 residues. CDR3 region: CASKNRNEQFF. The CDR3 DNA is TGTGCCAGCAAGAACCGAAATGAGCAGTTCTTC. The variable domain in full, with the rest retrieved from reference TRBV2 and TRBJ2-1, is EPEVTQTPSHQVTQMGQEVILRCVPISNHLYFYWYRQILGQKVEFLVSFYNNEISEKSEIFDDQFSVERPDGSNFTLKIRSTKLEDSAMYFCASKNRNEQFFGPGTRLTVL.

There are a few counts of this clonotype. V usage is TRBV4-2 and J usage is TRBJ1-2; 8 positions match TRBD1. V lost 1 base and J lost 4; bases outside the gene matches: 14. The germline V gene encodes CDR1 LGHNA and CDR2 YNFKEQ. The CDR3 has 18 amino acids. This CDR3 reads CASSQGDRSPRGAYGYTF. DNA for the CDR3: TGTGCCAGCAGCCAAGGGGACAGGAGCCCACGGGGTGCCTATGGCTACACCTTC.

This chain uses TRBV7-9 with TRBJ1-4, with D unclear. There are 15 residues in the CDR3. Germline lookup yields CDR1 SEHNR and CDR2 FQNEAQ (reference sequence). Trimming took 5 bases from V and 1 from J, leaving 11 bases between them. The CDR3 is CASSREGVTNEKLFF. The CDR3 nucleotides are TGTGCCAGCAGCCGGGAGGGAGTAACTAATGAAAAACTGTTTTTT.

The gene calls are TRBV24-1 and TRBJ2-2; 10 positions match TRBD1. There are 13 residues in the CDR3. Trimming took 9 bases from V and 3 from J; bases not matched to a gene: 0. Looked up from germline, CDR1 is KGHDR and CDR2 is SFDVKD. CDR3 in amino acids: CATGQGDTGELFF. The CDR3 nucleotides are TGTGCCACCGGACAGGGGGACACCGGGGAGCTGTTTTTT.

This clonotype occurred a few times. V and J are TRBV7-2 and TRBJ2-3; perhaps TRBD2 as D (5 bases). CDR1 and CDR2 from the germline V gene are SGHTA and FQGNSA. Trimming pared 1 base from V and 0 bases from J, leaving 11 bases between. CDR3 length: 16 amino acids. The DNA of the CDR3 is TGTGCCAGCAGCTTAGGGAGCGGTTCTAGCACAGATACGCAGTATTTT. Amino acids: CASSLGSGSSTDTQYF.

This clonotype was recorded at least ten times. This rearrangement joins TRBV14 to TRBJ1-2; D may be TRBD1 (5 bases). V lost 0 bases, J lost 6 bases, and 5 bases lay in between. Germline V CDR1 and CDR2: SGHDN, FVKESK. The CDR3 has 12 amino acids. This CDR3 is CASSQEGDGYTF. The CDR3 region has the DNA TGTGCCAGCAGCCAAGAAGGGGATGGCTACACCTTC.

This rearrangement joins TRBV27 to TRBJ1-2, with D unresolved. CDR3 length: 13 amino acids. The germline V gene has CDR1 MNHEY and CDR2 SMNVEV (reference sequence). The V gene lost 5 bases and the J gene lost 6 bases, with 13 bases spanning the gap. The CDR3 nucleotides read TGTGCCAGCAGTCCTCTTGCAGAGGATGGCTACACCTTC. Translating it yields CASSPLAEDGYTF.

The genes are TRBV2 and TRBJ2-5, with 10 bases identical to TRBD2. V shed 1 base, J shed 9 bases, and the junction held 14 bases outside the gene matches. Per germline, CDR1 SNHLY and CDR2 FYNNEI. There are 17 residues in the CDR3. This chain's CDR3 is CASSEEGASGGATAQYF. CDR3 DNA: TGTGCCAGCAGTGAAGAGGGGGCTAGCGGGGGCGCTACGGCCCAGTACTTC.

This clonotype showed up just a few times. V is TRBV14 and J is TRBJ1-1; a weak D match, TRBD1 (5 bases). The germline CDR1 and CDR2 sequences are SGHDN and FVKESK. The CDR3 length is 13 residues. Trimming took off 4 bases at V and 6 bases at J, with 12 bases between the two ends. The CDR3 DNA reads as TGTGCCAGCAGCCTCGTGGCGGGGGCTGAAGCTTTCTTT. It encodes CASSLVAGAEAFF.

This chain uses TRBV20-1 with TRBJ2-7; 9 bases are shared with TRBD1. The CDR3 contains 14 residues. CDR1 DFQATT and CDR2 SNEGSKA come from the germline V gene (reference sequence). V trimming: 0 bases; J trimming: 3 bases; junction bases outside the gene matches: 3. In nucleotides, the CDR3 is TGCAGTGCTAGAGACCGGGACAGGGACTACGAGCAGTACTTC. Amino acids: CSARDRDRDYEQYF.

This clonotype was observed a few times. V gene TRBV11-2 combines with J gene TRBJ2-2; no clear D. The CDR3 is made up of 12 amino acids. Germline V gene lookup returns CDR1 SGHAT and CDR2 FQNNGV. The V and J ends lost 5 bases and 8 bases respectively, with 9 bases between them. This CDR3 is CASSPVPGELFF. CDR3 coding DNA: TGTGCCAGCAGCCCCGTCCCGGGGGAGCTGTTTTTT.

This clonotype was counted between two and nine times. V gene TRBV6-5 combines with J gene TRBJ1-1, with 9 bases fitting TRBD1. Germline CDR1 reads MNHEY; CDR2 reads SVGAGI. J was trimmed by 1 base and V by 4 bases; bases with no gene match: 4. This CDR3 has 15 amino acids. The CDR3 region is CASSWGDRENTEAFF. The CDR3 coding sequence is TGTGCCAGCAGTTGGGGGGACAGGGAGAACACTGAAGCTTTCTTT.

This chain connects TRBV10-3 to TRBJ2-1; D is possibly TRBD2 (6 bases). Trimming left V 4 bases short and J 3 bases short, with 13 bases between. Germline V lookup: CDR1 ENHRY, CDR2 SYGVKD. This CDR3 region has 15 residues. CDR3 in DNA: TGTGCCATCAGTGTAGGGACTGGCGACTACAATGAGCAGTTCTTC. The encoded protein is CAISVGTGDYNEQFF.

The J gene is TRBJ2-5, the V gene TRBV5-1, with TRBD1 matching 9 bases. The germline V gene has CDR1 SGHRS and CDR2 YFSETQ. Losses at the gene ends were 7 bases for V and 0 bases for J; bases not matched to a gene: 7. The CDR3 is 15 amino acids. The CDR3 nucleotides are TGCGCCAGCGGTCGGGACAGGGCCTACCAAGAGACCCAGTACTTC. Translated, it gives CASGRDRAYQETQYF. The entire variable domain, with the rest obtained from reference TRBV5-1 and TRBJ2-5, is as follows: KAGVTQTPRYLIKTRGQQVTLSCSPISGHRSVSWYQQTPGQGLQFLFEYFSETQRNKGNFPGRFSGRQFSNSRSEMNVSTLELGDSALYLCASGRDRAYQETQYFGPGTRLLVL.

The chain employs TRBV29-1 and TRBJ2-1; D perhaps matches TRBD2 (6 bases). The CDR3 extends over 12 amino acids. Germline V gene sequence: CDR1 SQVTM, CDR2 ANQGSEA. V lost 4 bases and J lost 6, with 10 bases in between. In DNA form, the CDR3 reads TGCAGCGTTGCGCGGGGAAGCAATGAGCAGTTCTTC. Protein: CSVARGSNEQFF.

This clonotype was seen a few times. The chain joins TRBV14 to TRBJ2-5, with unresolved D. Germline V gene lookup returns CDR1 SGHDN and CDR2 FVKESK. V was shortened by 0 bases and J by 5 bases, with 13 bases between the two germline ends. CDR3 size: 15 residues. CDR3 bases: TGTGCCAGCAGCCAAGAAGGCGAGCTCGATGAGACCCAGTACTTC. Protein: CASSQEGELDETQYF.

The V call is TRBV7-9, the J call TRBJ2-5; TRBD1 aligns across 9 bases. Germline-derived CDR1 and CDR2 are SEHNR and FQNEAQ (reference sequence). V lost 3 bases and J lost 5; bases outside the gene matches: 10. The CDR3 runs to 16 residues. The CDR3 DNA reads as TGTGCCAGCAGCTTCCCTCGCCGGGACAGGGAGGAGACCCAGTACTTC. It codes for CASSFPRRDREETQYF.

The chain links TRBV12-3 or TRBV12-4 to TRBJ1-2, with D unclear. With 3 bases removed from V and 4 bases from J, the gap between germline ends came to 12 bases. The CDR3 length is 14 residues. CDR3 sequence: CASSFRPSSYGYTF. CDR3 coding DNA: TGTGCCAGCAGTTTTCGTCCCTCGAGCTATGGCTACACCTTC.

The chain employs TRBV19 and TRBJ1-1, with unresolved D. The CDR3 consists of 15 residues. V lost 4 bases, J lost 6 bases, and 18 bases lay in between. Germline assignment: CDR1 LNHDA and CDR2 SQIVND (reference sequence). The CDR3 loop is CASSTRTVKFAEAFF. In DNA, the CDR3 is TGTGCCAGTAGTACCCGGACCGTAAAGTTCGCTGAAGCTTTCTTT.

This clonotype was picked up a small number of times. The J gene is TRBJ2-1, the V gene TRBV20-1, with no clear D. The DNA end is a closer match to TRBJ2-7, so the J assignment may be wrong. The germline V gene encodes CDR1 DFQATT and CDR2 SNEGSKA (reference sequence). The CDR3 length is 12 residues. CDR3 sequence (DNA): TGCAGTGCCCCCCGCACCCAATACGAGCAGTACTTC. Its translation: CSAPRTQYEQYF.

The chain links TRBV19 to TRBJ2-1, with 7 positions matching TRBD1. CDR3 length: 15 residues. With V trimmed by 4 bases and J by 2 bases, 5 bases remained unmatched. The V gene's germline CDR1 is LNHDA and CDR2 SQIVND (reference sequence). The CDR3, as DNA: TGTGCCAGTAGTAGCGACAGGGTTACCTACAATGAGCAGTTCTTC. It is translated as CASSSDRVTYNEQFF.

The gene calls are TRBV12-3 or TRBV12-4 and TRBJ1-1; 7 bases align to TRBD1. The CDR3 extends over 18 amino acids. The J segment lost 4 bases and the V segment lost 3 bases, leaving 17 bases of the junction unmatched. The CDR3 DNA sequence: TGTGCCAGCAGTTTCGGGGGCCTTACAGGGGCTGGGGGCACTGAAGCTTTCTTT. Translated, it gives CASSFGGLTGAGGTEAFF.

The chain has TRBV9 and TRBJ2-3; D gene ambiguous. CDR1 is SGDLS, CDR2 YYNGEE, per germline. Between the trimmed V and J ends, which lost 3 bases and 2 bases, there was a span of 16 bases. This CDR3 is 16 amino acids long. CDR3 DNA: TGTGCCAGCAGCGAGTCCGGTTCCCTCTCCACAGATACGCAGTATTTT. Amino acid sequence: CASSESGSLSTDTQYF.